A selection of T cell receptor beta chains follows, all from one sample in a study of control samples from healthy donors and cancer patients. Generated by immunoSEQ multiplex PCR, the TCRdb table keeps only in-frame clones and is missing some. Counted here are about 230,000 clones, over 75% occurring once; the ten biggest clones make up 13%. Sequenced input: PBMCs. These receptors originate from a woman aged 60-70 years with lung cancer. CDR3s leave out the opening cysteine and the closing phenylalanine or tryptophan. D genes are given only for firm matches.

V gene	D gene	J gene	CDR3 protein
TRBV18	.	TRBJ1-1	ASSPGESQGEAF
TRBV6-5	.	TRBJ2-7	ASSRLGGAYEQY
TRBV6-6	.	TRBJ2-7	ASSYGGEEQY
TRBV19	TRBD1	TRBJ2-6	ASSPRQGGANVLT
TRBV5-1	TRBD1	TRBJ2-1	ASSRDSRYNEQF
TRBV19	TRBD1	TRBJ1-5	ASIRTGLRGNQPQH
TRBV2	.	TRBJ2-4	ASSEGSPGLNIQY
TRBV28	.	TRBJ1-4	ASSLPGYAGEKLF
TRBV5-4	TRBD2	TRBJ2-1	ASSFAGGPREQF
TRBV30	TRBD2	TRBJ2-1	AWGLAGEGEQF
TRBV18	.	TRBJ1-1	ASSLNEAF
TRBV27	.	TRBJ2-1	ASSLAGLSYNEQF
TRBV28	.	TRBJ1-1	ASSPPVRNTEAF
TRBV7-2	TRBD2	TRBJ2-1	ASSDTSGRVYNEQF
TRBV7-9	.	TRBJ1-5	ASSRQFQPQH
TRBV5-1	TRBD2	TRBJ2-1	ASSLVAGGLSYNEQF
TRBV7-9	.	TRBJ2-5	ASSLDLGGLKTQY